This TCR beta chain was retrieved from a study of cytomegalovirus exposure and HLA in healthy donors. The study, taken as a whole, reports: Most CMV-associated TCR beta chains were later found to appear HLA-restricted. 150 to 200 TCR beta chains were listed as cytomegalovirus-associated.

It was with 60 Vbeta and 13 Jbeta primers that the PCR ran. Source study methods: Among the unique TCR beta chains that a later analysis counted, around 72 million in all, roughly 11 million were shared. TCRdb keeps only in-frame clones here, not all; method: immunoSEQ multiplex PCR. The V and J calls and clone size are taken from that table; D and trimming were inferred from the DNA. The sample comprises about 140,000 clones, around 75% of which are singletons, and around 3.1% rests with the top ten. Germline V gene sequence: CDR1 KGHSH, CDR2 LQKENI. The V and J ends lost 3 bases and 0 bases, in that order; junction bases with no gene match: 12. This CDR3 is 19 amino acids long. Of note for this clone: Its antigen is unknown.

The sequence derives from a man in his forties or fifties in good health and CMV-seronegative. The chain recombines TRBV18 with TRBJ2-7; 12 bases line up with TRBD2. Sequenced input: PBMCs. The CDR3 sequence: CASSPGVSSGGVSSYEQYF. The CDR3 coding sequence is TGTGCCAGCTCACCGGGTGTTTCTAGCGGGGGGGTCAGCTCCTACGAGCAGTACTTC.